The following is a TCR beta chain sequence with its context. This sample is part of a study of cytomegalovirus exposure and HLA in healthy donors. Study-wide context: Among the roughly 400 genotyped donors, just over 80% were placed in the Caucasian-associated ancestry cluster.

It was with 60 Vbeta and 13 Jbeta primers that the PCR ran. Sequenced by immunoSEQ multiplex PCR; TCRdb stores in-frame clones only, minus some. Among fewer than 250,000 clones, more than 60% were seen once, and the ten largest hold 2.1%. Germline CDR1 and CDR2: GTSNPN and SVGIG (reference sequence). The CDR3 is 19 residues long. The ends were cut back, 1 base at V and 4 bases at J, with 27 bases in the middle. The sample comprised PBMCs. V and J are TRBV30 and TRBJ2-3; possibly TRBD2 for D (6 bases). The clonotype comes from a woman aged 25-40 years in good health and CMV-seropositive. CDR3 in amino acids: CAWSAAVLWAGRRADTQYF. CDR3 coding DNA: TGTGCCTGGAGTGCCGCGGTGCTGTGGGCGGGGCGACGGGCAGATACGCAGTATTTT.